The source of this T cell receptor (beta chain) is a study of T cells in Graves' hyperthyroidism and ophthalmopathy. CDR1 is LNHDA and CDR2 is SQIVND in the germline V gene (reference sequence). The CDR3 runs 15 residues. The V gene end was trimmed by 5 bases and the J gene end by 1 base; junction bases not matched to a gene: 7. Using RNA transcripts as the source, TCR beta CDR3 regions were amplified. The primer set for the first-round RT-PCR of the TCR CDR3 was HTBI. TCRdb reanalysed the multiplex PCR reads using MiXCR and keeps one entry per CDR3 protein. The data contain about 400,000 distinct CDR3 sequences, roughly 14% of them singletons. Disease duration was under 3 months in the ophthalmopathy patients, who also had a Clinical Activity Score of at least 3 and a NOSPECS grade of at least 4. Out of over 7.5 ml of fresh peripheral blood came the PBMCs.

This rearrangement joins TRBV19 to TRBJ2-7, with TRBD1 matching over 8 bases. This receptor was identified in a man aged 18 to 30 with Graves' ophthalmopathy. The specimen sequenced was blood. The CDR3 DNA follows: TGTGCCAGTAGTCCAGGACAGGGATTTTCCTACGAGCAGTACTTC. Protein product: CASSPGQGFSYEQYF. Using reference TRBV19 and TRBJ2-7 for the parts outside the CDR3, the full variable domain is DGGITQSPKYLFRKEGQNVTLSCEQNLNHDAMYWYRQDPGQGLRLIYYSQIVNDFQKGDIAEGYSVSREKKESFPLTVTSAQKNPTAFYLCASSPGQGFSYEQYFGPGTRLTVT.